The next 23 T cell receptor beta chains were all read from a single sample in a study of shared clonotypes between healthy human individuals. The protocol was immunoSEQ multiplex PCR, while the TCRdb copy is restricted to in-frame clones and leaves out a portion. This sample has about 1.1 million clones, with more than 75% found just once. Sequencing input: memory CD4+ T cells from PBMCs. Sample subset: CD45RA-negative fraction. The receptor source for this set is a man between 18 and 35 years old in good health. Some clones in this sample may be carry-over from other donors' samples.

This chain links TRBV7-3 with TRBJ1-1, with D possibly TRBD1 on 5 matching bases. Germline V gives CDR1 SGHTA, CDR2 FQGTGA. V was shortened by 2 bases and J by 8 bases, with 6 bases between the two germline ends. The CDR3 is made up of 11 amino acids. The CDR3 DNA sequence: TGTGCCAGCAGCTTAGAGGGGGAAGCTTTCTTT. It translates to CASSLEGEAFF.

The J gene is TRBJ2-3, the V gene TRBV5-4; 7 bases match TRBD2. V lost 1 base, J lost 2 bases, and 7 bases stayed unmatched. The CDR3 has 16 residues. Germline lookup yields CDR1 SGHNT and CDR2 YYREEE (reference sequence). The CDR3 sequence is CASSLRWGGATDTQYF. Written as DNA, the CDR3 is TGTGCCAGCAGCTTGAGATGGGGAGGGGCCACAGATACGCAGTATTTT.

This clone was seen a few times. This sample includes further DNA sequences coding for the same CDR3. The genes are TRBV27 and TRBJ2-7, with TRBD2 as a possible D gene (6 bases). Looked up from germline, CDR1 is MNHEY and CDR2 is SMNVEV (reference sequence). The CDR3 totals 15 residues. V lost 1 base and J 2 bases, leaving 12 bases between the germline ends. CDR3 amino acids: CASSLFGREPYEQYF. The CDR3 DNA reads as TGTGCCAGCAGTTTATTTGGGCGGGAACCCTACGAGCAGTACTTC.

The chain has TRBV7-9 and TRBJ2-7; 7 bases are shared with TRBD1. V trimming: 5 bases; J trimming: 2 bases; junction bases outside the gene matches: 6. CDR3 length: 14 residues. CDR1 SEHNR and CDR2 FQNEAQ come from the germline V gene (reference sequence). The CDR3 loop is CASSGPTGTYEQYF. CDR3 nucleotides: TGTGCCAGCAGCGGCCCGACAGGGACCTACGAGCAGTACTTC.

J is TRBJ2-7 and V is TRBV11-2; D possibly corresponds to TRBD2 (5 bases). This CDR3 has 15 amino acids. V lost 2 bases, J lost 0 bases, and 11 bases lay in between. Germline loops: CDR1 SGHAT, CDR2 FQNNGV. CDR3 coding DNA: TGTGCCAGCAGCTTAAGAAGCGGATTCTCCTACGAGCAGTACTTC. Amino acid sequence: CASSLRSGFSYEQYF.

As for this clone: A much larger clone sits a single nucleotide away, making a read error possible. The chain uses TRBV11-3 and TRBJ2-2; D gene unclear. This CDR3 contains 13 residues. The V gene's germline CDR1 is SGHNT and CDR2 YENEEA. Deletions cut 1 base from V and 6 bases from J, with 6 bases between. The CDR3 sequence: CASSLVESGELFF. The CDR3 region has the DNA TGTGCCAGCAGCTTAGTGGAGTCCGGGGAGCTGTTTTTT.

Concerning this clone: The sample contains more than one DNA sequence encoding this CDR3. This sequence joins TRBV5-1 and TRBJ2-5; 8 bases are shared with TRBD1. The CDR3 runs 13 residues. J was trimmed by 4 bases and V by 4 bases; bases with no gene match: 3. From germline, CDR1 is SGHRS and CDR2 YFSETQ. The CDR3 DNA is TGCGCCAGCAGCACCGGACAGGGAGAGACCCAGTACTTC. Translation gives CASSTGQGETQYF.

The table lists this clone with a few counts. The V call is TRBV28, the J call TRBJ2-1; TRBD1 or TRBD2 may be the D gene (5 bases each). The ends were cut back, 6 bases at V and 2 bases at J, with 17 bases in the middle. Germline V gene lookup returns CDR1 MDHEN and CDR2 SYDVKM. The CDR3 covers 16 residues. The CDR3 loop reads CASSPLMMGAYNEQFF. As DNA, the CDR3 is TGTGCCAGCAGCCCACTAATGATGGGGGCCTACAATGAGCAGTTCTTC. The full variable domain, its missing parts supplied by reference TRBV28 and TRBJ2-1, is DVKVTQSSRYLVKRTGEKVFLECVQDMDHENMFWYRQDPGLGLRLIYFSYDVKMKEKGDIPEGYSVSREKKERFSLILESASTNQTSMYLCASSPLMMGAYNEQFFGPGTRLTVL.

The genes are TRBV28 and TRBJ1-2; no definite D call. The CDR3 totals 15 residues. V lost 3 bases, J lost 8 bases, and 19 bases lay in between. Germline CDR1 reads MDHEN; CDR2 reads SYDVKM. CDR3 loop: CASSFNGFSGGGYTF. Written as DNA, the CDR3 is TGTGCCAGCAGTTTTAATGGGTTTAGCGGAGGCGGCTACACCTTC.

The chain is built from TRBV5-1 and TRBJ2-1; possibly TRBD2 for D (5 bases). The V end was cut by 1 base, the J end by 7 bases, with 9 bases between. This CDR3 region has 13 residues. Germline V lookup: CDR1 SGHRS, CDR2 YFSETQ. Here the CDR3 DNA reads TGCGCCAGCAGCTTGTCTGGGGAGAATGAGCAGTTCTTC. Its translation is CASSLSGENEQFF. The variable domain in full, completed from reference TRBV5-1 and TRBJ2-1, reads KAGVTQTPRYLIKTRGQQVTLSCSPISGHRSVSWYQQTPGQGLQFLFEYFSETQRNKGNFPGRFSGRQFSNSRSEMNVSTLELGDSALYLCASSLSGENEQFFGPGTRLTVL.

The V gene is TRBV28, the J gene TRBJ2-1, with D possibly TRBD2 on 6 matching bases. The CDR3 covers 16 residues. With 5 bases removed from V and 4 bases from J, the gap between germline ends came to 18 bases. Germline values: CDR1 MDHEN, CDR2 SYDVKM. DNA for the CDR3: TGTGCCAGCAGTCCCTCCCAGCGGGTTGCATACAATGAGCAGTTCTTC. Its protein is CASSPSQRVAYNEQFF.

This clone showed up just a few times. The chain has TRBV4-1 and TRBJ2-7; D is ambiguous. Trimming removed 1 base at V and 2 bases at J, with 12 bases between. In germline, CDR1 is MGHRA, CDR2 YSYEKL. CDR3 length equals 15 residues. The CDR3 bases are TGCGCCAGCAGCCAAGTGACGGGTCCCGCCTACGAGCAGTACTTC. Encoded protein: CASSQVTGPAYEQYF.

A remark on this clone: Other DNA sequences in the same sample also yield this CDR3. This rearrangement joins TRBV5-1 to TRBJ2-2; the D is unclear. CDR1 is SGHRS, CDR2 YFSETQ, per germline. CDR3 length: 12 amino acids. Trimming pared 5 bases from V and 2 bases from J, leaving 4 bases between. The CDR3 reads CASRQNTGELFF. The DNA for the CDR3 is TGCGCCAGCAGACAAAACACCGGGGAGCTGTTTTTT.

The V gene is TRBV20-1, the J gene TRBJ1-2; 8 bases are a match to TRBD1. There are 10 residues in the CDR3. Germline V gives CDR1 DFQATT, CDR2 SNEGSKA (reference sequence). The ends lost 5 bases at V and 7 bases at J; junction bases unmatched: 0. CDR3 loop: CSADRGGYTF. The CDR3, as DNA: TGCAGTGCTGACAGGGGTGGCTACACCTTC.

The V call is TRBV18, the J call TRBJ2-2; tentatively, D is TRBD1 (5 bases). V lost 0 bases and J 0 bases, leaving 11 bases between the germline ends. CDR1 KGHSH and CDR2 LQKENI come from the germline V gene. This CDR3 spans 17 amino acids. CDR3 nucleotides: TGTGCCAGCTCACCACCGGCCCAGGGCGCGAACACCGGGGAGCTGTTTTTT. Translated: CASSPPAQGANTGELFF.

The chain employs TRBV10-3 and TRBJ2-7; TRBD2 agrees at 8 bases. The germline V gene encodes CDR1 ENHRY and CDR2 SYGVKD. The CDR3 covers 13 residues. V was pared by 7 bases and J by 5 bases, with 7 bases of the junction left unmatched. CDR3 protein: CAIIGGRFDEQYF. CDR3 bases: TGTGCCATCATCGGCGGGAGGTTCGACGAGCAGTACTTC.

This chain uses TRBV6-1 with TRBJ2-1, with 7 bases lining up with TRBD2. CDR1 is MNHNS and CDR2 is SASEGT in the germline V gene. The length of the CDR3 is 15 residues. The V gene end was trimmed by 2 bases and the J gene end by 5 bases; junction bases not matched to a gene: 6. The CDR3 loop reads CASSETGSGHNEQFF. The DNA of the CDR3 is TGTGCCAGCAGTGAAACGGGTAGCGGGCACAATGAGCAGTTCTTC.

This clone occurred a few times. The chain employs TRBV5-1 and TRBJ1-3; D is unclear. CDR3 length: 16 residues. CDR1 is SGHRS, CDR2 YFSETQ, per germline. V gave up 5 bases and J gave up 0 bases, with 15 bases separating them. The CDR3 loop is CASSSGSLGSGNTIYF. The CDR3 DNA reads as TGCGCCAGCAGTTCCGGGTCCCTCGGCTCTGGAAACACCATATATTTT.

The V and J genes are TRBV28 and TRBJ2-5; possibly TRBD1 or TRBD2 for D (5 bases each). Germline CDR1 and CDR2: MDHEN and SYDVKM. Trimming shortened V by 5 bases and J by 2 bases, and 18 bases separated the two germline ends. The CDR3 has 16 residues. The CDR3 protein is CASSPNGAAEQETQYF. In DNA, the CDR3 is TGTGCCAGCAGTCCCAACGGGGCGGCGGAGCAAGAGACCCAGTACTTC.

The CDR3 sequence: CASSSGDRVNGYTF. DNA for the CDR3: TGTGCCAGCAGTTCCGGGGACAGGGTTAATGGCTACACCTTC. This chain links TRBV28 with TRBJ1-2; 9 nucleotides match TRBD1. The ends lost 4 bases at V and 6 bases at J; junction bases unmatched: 6. Germline loops: CDR1 MDHEN, CDR2 SYDVKM. The CDR3 contains 14 residues.

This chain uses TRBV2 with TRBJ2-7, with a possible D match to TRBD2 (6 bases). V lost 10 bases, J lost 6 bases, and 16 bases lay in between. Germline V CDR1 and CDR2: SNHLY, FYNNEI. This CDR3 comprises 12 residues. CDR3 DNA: TGTGCCACCGCGGGGCCAGGACTCGAGCAGTACTTC. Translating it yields CATAGPGLEQYF. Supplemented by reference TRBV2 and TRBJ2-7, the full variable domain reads EPEVTQTPSHQVTQMGQEVILRCVPISNHLYFYWYRQILGQKVEFLVSFYNNEISEKSEIFDDQFSVERPDGSNFTLKIRSTKLEDSAMYFCATAGPGLEQYFGPGTRLTVT.

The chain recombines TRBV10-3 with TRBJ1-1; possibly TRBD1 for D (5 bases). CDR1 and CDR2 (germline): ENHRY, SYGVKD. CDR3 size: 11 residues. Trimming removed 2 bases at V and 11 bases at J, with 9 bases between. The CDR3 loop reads CAISEGGVAFF. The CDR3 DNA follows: TGTGCCATCAGTGAGGGGGGGGTCGCTTTCTTT.

CDR3 protein: CARSLEQSSGANVLTF. The DNA of the CDR3 is TGTGCCAGAAGCTTGGAGCAGAGCTCTGGGGCCAACGTCCTGACTTTC. This chain connects TRBV5-3 to TRBJ2-6, with D hard to call. TRBV5-3 is an ORF; its function is uncertain. This CDR3 is 16 amino acids long. V lost 0 bases and J lost 0, with 7 bases in between.